The present T cell receptor (beta chain) was sequenced within a study of cytomegalovirus exposure and HLA in healthy donors. Primers included in the PCR were 60 Vbeta and 13 Jbeta primers. The data were produced by immunoSEQ multiplex PCR, yet TCRdb's version contains in-frame clones alone and is incomplete. The table shows 140,000 or so clones, with 80% to 85% occurring only once. V lost 5 bases and J lost 4; bases outside the gene matches: 9. The CDR3 has 16 residues. The germline V gene encodes CDR1 SGHTA and CDR2 FQGNSA. V gene TRBV7-2 combines with J gene TRBJ2-2; 8 bases line up with TRBD2. This clonotype originated in a male donor in good health and CMV-seronegative. Sequenced material: PBMCs. The CDR3 sequence: CASSPSSGRSTGELFF. In DNA form, the CDR3 reads TGTGCCAGCAGCCCCTCCAGCGGGAGAAGCACCGGGGAGCTGTTTTTT.